Detailed here is one T cell receptor beta chain. CDR3 length: 15 amino acids. The V end lost 5 bases, the J end lost 2 bases, and 15 bases lay between the germline ends. Germline assignment: CDR1 MNHEY and CDR2 SVGAGI. The data belong to a study of cytomegalovirus exposure and HLA in healthy donors. With 60 Vbeta and 13 Jbeta primers, the PCR was carried out. The table came from immunoSEQ multiplex PCR; TCRdb's copy has only in-frame clones and leaves some out. The sample contains approximately 200,000 clones, about 83% of which appear only once. The source of this sequence is a girl between 10 and 17 years old in good health and CMV-seronegative. J is TRBJ1-1 and V is TRBV6-5; D gene unclear. Sequenced input: PBMCs. The CDR3 region has the DNA TGTGCCAGCAGTCCTGCGCCGGGGAAAAACACTGAAGCTTTCTTT. This sequence encodes CASSPAPGKNTEAFF.